The 20 T cell receptor beta chains reported below all come from one sample, sequenced in a study of blood T cell repertoires in COVID-19. Method: immunoSEQ multiplex PCR; TCRdb's copy keeps in-frame clones and lacks some. Of about 54,000 clones listed, about 90% are singletons. Sequenced input: peripheral blood. The receptors stem from a man between 60 and 75 years old with active COVID-19.

This clone was seen once. The genes are TRBV2 and TRBJ2-7; 9 bases are shared with TRBD2. Germline V gives CDR1 SNHLY, CDR2 FYNNEI. Unmatched junction bases numbered 11, after V lost 3 bases and J lost 8 bases. The CDR3 consists of 15 residues. For the CDR3, the DNA is TGTGCCAGCAGTGAGGGTAGCGGGAGTGAAGGGCAGCAGTACTTC. It codes for CASSEGSGSEGQQYF.

The chain carries TRBV7-3 and TRBJ2-5, with TRBD1 matching over 8 bases. The CDR3 runs to 13 residues. The germline V gene has CDR1 SGHTA and CDR2 FQGTGA. The J segment lost 4 bases and the V segment lost 4 bases, leaving 2 bases of the junction unmatched. The CDR3 DNA follows: TGTGCCAGCAGCTCAACAGGGGGAGAGACCCAGTACTTC. Its protein product is CASSSTGGETQYF.

The table lists this clone with a count of one. The V gene is TRBV29-1, the J gene TRBJ1-1; possible D gene TRBD1, 5 bases. V lost 6 bases and J 11 bases, leaving 13 bases between the germline ends. The CDR3 spans 10 residues. Looked up from germline, CDR1 is SQVTM and CDR2 is ANQGSEA. CDR3 in amino acids: CSVPGGGAFF. CDR3 bases: TGCAGCGTACCTGGTGGGGGGGCTTTCTTT.

The gene calls are TRBV19 and TRBJ2-7; tentatively, D is TRBD1 (5 bases). With 4 bases removed from V and 0 bases from J, the gap between germline ends came to 13 bases. Germline V gene sequence: CDR1 LNHDA, CDR2 SQIVND (reference sequence). The CDR3 length is 15 residues. The CDR3 loop is CASSSLWGYSYEQYF. The CDR3, as DNA: TGTGCCAGTAGTAGTCTCTGGGGCTACTCCTACGAGCAGTACTTC.

The chain employs TRBV19 and TRBJ1-4; D possibly corresponds to TRBD1 (5 bases). This CDR3 region has 13 residues. Germline CDR1 and CDR2: LNHDA and SQIVND (reference sequence). Deletions cut 3 bases from V and 8 bases from J, with 10 bases between. The CDR3 nucleotides are TGTGCCAGTAGTATCCCGGGGGACGAAAAACTGTTTTTT. This translates into CASSIPGDEKLFF. Filled out from reference TRBV19 and TRBJ1-4, the complete variable domain reads DGGITQSPKYLFRKEGQNVTLSCEQNLNHDAMYWYRQDPGQGLRLIYYSQIVNDFQKGDIAEGYSVSREKKESFPLTVTSAQKNPTAFYLCASSIPGDEKLFFGSGTQLSVL.

V usage is TRBV7-2 and J usage is TRBJ2-3; 11 bases match TRBD2. Per the germline V gene, CDR1 is SGHTA and CDR2 is FQGNSA. This CDR3 spans 17 amino acids. Germline trimming cut 1 base from V and 5 bases from J; bases unmatched to any gene: 8. In DNA, the CDR3 is TGTGCCAGCAGCTTAGAGGGGCTAGCGGGAGGAATAGATACGCAGTATTTT. Protein sequence: CASSLEGLAGGIDTQYF. The complete variable domain, with remaining parts taken from reference TRBV7-2 and TRBJ2-3, reads GAGVSQSPSNKVTEKGKDVELRCDPISGHTALYWYRQSLGQGLEFLIYFQGNSAPDKSGLPSDRFSAERTGGSVSTLTIQRTQQEDSAVYLCASSLEGLAGGIDTQYFGPGTRLTVL.

The chain combines TRBV7-9 with TRBJ1-5, with unresolved D. The germline CDR1 and CDR2 sequences are SEHNR and FQNEAQ (reference sequence). This CDR3 spans 17 amino acids. The V end was cut by 5 bases, the J end by 0 bases, with 17 bases between. This chain's CDR3 is CASSASGESYSNQPQHF. The CDR3 DNA reads as TGTGCCAGCAGCGCCTCCGGGGAGAGCTATAGCAATCAGCCCCAGCATTTT.

The CDR3 reads CAEQGGKETQYF. The CDR3 DNA is TGTGCCGAACAGGGGGGAAAAGAGACCCAGTACTTC. This chain connects TRBV7-9 to TRBJ2-5, with TRBD1 matching 8 bases. V shed 11 bases, J shed 3 bases, and the junction held 5 bases outside the gene matches. Germline assignment: CDR1 SEHNR and CDR2 FQNEAQ (reference sequence). The CDR3 covers 12 residues.

This sequence joins TRBV18 and TRBJ2-7, with D uncertain. Trimming stripped 3 bases from V and 10 bases from J, with 13 bases between. The CDR3 totals 12 residues. CDR1 and CDR2 from the germline V gene are KGHSH and LQKENI. For the CDR3, the DNA is TGTGCCAGCTCACCTAACCACCTGGGCCAGTACTTC. Encoded protein: CASSPNHLGQYF.

This chain uses TRBV29-1 with TRBJ2-3; 9 nucleotides line up with TRBD2. Germline-derived CDR1 and CDR2 are SQVTM and ANQGSEA. V lost 6 bases and J lost 2; bases outside the gene matches: 9. This CDR3 has 15 amino acids. The CDR3 DNA follows: TGCAGCGTCGAGCCGGGACTAGCACTCACAGATACGCAGTATTTT. Translation gives CSVEPGLALTDTQYF.

The rearrangement joins TRBV6-6 to TRBJ2-7, with 15 positions matching TRBD2. Germline V gives CDR1 MNHNY, CDR2 SVGAGI (reference sequence). V was clipped by 8 bases and J by 3 bases; unmatched bases: 5. The length of the CDR3 is 15 residues. The chain's CDR3 is CASLGLAGGGYEQYF. The CDR3 nucleotides are TGTGCCAGCTTGGGACTAGCGGGAGGCGGCTACGAGCAGTACTTC.

This clone was counted a few times. The rearrangement joins TRBV6-5 to TRBJ1-1; tentative D call: TRBD1 (5 bases). Trimming removed 6 bases at V and 3 bases at J, with 11 bases between. The CDR3 contains 13 residues. Germline V gene data show CDR1 as MNHEY and CDR2 as SVGAGI. CDR3 in amino acids: CASRRTGHTEAFF. The CDR3, as DNA: TGTGCCAGCAGGCGTACAGGCCACACTGAAGCTTTCTTT.

The V gene is TRBV2, the J gene TRBJ1-3, with D possibly TRBD1 on 5 matching bases. Germline values: CDR1 SNHLY, CDR2 FYNNEI. Trimming left V 2 bases short and J 0 bases short, with 14 bases between. This CDR3 is built from 17 residues. Here the CDR3 reads CASSERRGRSSGNTIYF. The CDR3 nucleotides read TGTGCCAGCAGTGAAAGAAGGGGCAGGAGCTCTGGAAACACCATATATTTT.

This rearrangement joins TRBV19 to TRBJ1-6; D is undetermined. Germline values: CDR1 LNHDA, CDR2 SQIVND (reference sequence). V shed 6 bases and J shed 0 bases, with 12 bases lying between them. The CDR3 is 16 residues long. CDR3 bases: TGTGCCAGTAGCCTGACTCCCAACTCCTATAATTCACCCCTCCACTTT. Residues: CASSLTPNSYNSPLHF.

The genes are TRBV7-3 and TRBJ1-1; TRBD1 is a possible D gene (6 bases). The CDR3 extends over 13 amino acids. V lost 2 bases and J lost 4, with 8 bases in between. Per the germline V gene, CDR1 is SGHTA and CDR2 is FQGTGA. Here the CDR3 DNA reads TGTGCCAGCAGCTTAGGGGGGGCCACTGAAGCTTTCTTT. Translating gives CASSLGGATEAFF.

The chain employs TRBV5-1 and TRBJ2-7; TRBD2 matches at 11 bases. With V trimmed by 0 bases and J by 6 bases, 2 bases remained unmatched. The V gene's germline CDR1 is SGHRS and CDR2 YFSETQ. The CDR3 extends over 14 amino acids. The CDR3: CASSLATSGSEQYF. CDR3 sequence (DNA): TGCGCCAGCAGCTTGGCCACTAGCGGGAGCGAGCAGTACTTC.

This rearrangement joins TRBV4-1 to TRBJ2-1, with 8 bases identical to TRBD1. Trimming took 1 base from V and 7 from J; bases not matched to a gene: 9. The CDR3 contains 16 residues. Germline V gene sequence: CDR1 MGHRA, CDR2 YSYEKL. The CDR3 bases are TGCGCCAGCAGCCAAGGCCTCAGGGGGCTGGGTAATGAGCAGTTCTTC. Protein sequence: CASSQGLRGLGNEQFF.

This chain joins TRBV2 and TRBJ2-2; 15 nucleotides agree with TRBD2. The CDR3 is 15 amino acids. Germline assignment: CDR1 SNHLY and CDR2 FYNNEI. V lost 7 bases, J lost 6 bases, and 3 bases stayed unmatched. The CDR3 DNA reads TGTGCCAGCAAAGGACTAGCGGGAGGGTCCGGGGAGCTGTTTTTT. Its translation: CASKGLAGGSGELFF.

The sample holds one count of this clone. In DNA, the CDR3 is TGTGCCAGCAGCTTAGAAGGGGCTAGCGCTACACTTTGGGATGAGCAGTTCTTC. Translated, it gives CASSLEGASATLWDEQFF. The V gene is TRBV7-8, the J gene TRBJ2-1, with TRBD2 as a possible D gene (6 bases). There are 18 residues in the CDR3. V was cut by 1 base and J by 8 bases, with 24 bases left in between. Germline V gene sequence: CDR1 SGHVS, CDR2 FQNEAQ.

The chain has TRBV6-5 and TRBJ2-7; 7 bases line up with TRBD2. Germline CDR1 and CDR2: MNHEY and SVGAGI. J gave up 6 bases and V 8 bases, and 10 bases lay outside the gene matches. This CDR3 has 13 residues. CDR3 amino acids: CASRAGRWAEQYF. The DNA of the CDR3 is TGTGCCAGCCGAGCGGGACGGTGGGCCGAGCAGTACTTC.